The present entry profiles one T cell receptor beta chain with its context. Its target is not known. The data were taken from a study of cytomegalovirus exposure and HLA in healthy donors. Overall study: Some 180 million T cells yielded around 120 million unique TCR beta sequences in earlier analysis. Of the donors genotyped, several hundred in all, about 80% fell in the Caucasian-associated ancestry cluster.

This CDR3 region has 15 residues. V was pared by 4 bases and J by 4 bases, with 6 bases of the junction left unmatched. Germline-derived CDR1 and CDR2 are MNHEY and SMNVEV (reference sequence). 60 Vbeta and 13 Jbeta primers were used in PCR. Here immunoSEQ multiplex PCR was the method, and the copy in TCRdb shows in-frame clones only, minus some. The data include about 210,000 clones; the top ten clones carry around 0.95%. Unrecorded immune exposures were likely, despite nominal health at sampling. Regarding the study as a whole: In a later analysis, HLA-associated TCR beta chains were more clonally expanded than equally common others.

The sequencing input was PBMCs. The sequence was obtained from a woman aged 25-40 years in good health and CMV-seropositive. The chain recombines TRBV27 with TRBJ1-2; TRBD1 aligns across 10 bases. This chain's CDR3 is CASSSPDRGIYGYTF. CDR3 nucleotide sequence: TGTGCCAGCAGTTCCCCGGACAGGGGGATCTATGGCTACACCTTC.